The 11 T cell receptor beta chains in this list originate from one sample, sequenced in a study of blood T cell repertoires in COVID-19. Repertoires were generated with immunoSEQ multiplex PCR, while TCRdb's copy carries only in-frame clones and drops some. The sample gives 190,000 or so clones, about 85% of which show up once; 0.85% to 0.95% is in the top ten. The specimen sequenced was peripheral blood. These receptors were taken from a man in his 60s with COVID-19, enrolled during active disease.

The rearrangement uses TRBV7-9 and TRBJ2-1; D might be TRBD2 (6 bases). The CDR3 has 11 amino acids. The V end lost 3 bases, the J end lost 12 bases, and 9 bases lay between the germline ends. Germline CDR1 reads SEHNR; CDR2 reads FQNEAQ (reference sequence). The CDR3 loop reads CASSLAGGQFF. The CDR3 DNA is TGTGCCAGCAGCTTGGCCGGGGGGCAGTTCTTC.

V gene TRBV10-2 combines with J gene TRBJ2-7, with 11 nucleotides matching TRBD2. Looked up from germline, CDR1 is WSHSY and CDR2 is SAAADI. J was trimmed by 4 bases and V by 0 bases; bases with no gene match: 2. CDR3 length equals 15 residues. CDR3 nucleotide sequence: TGCGCCAGCAGTGAGTCCGCTAGCGGGAGGTACGAGCAGTACTTC. Its protein product is CASSESASGRYEQYF.

The J gene is TRBJ2-1, the V gene TRBV5-1; TRBD2 agrees at 8 bases. The trim removed 0 bases at V and 4 bases at J, leaving 3 bases unmatched. Germline CDR1 is SGHRS and CDR2 is YFSETQ. The length of the CDR3 is 15 residues. DNA for the CDR3: TGCGCCAGCAGCTTGGTTGGGACTAGGTACAATGAGCAGTTCTTC. Its translation: CASSLVGTRYNEQFF. Looking up the rest from reference TRBV5-1 and TRBJ2-1 gives the full variable domain: KAGVTQTPRYLIKTRGQQVTLSCSPISGHRSVSWYQQTPGQGLQFLFEYFSETQRNKGNFPGRFSGRQFSNSRSEMNVSTLELGDSALYLCASSLVGTRYNEQFFGPGTRLTVL.

The chain recombines TRBV3-1 (or the pseudogene TRBV3-2) with TRBJ2-7, with 12 positions matching TRBD2. The CDR3 is made up of 14 amino acids. The V segment lost 5 bases and the J segment 3 bases; nucleotides outside the gene matches: 2. Looked up from germline, CDR1 is LGHDT and CDR2 is YNNKEL (reference sequence). The CDR3 DNA sequence: TGTGCCAGCAGCTGGACTAGCGGGGTCTACGAGCAGTACTTC. It codes for CASSWTSGVYEQYF.

This clone was counted between two and nine times. This chain links TRBV19 with TRBJ2-1; the match to TRBD1 covers 7 bases. V shed 3 bases and J 6 bases; nucleotides not matched to a gene: 8. Germline CDR1 LNHDA, CDR2 SQIVND (reference sequence). The CDR3 is made up of 15 amino acids. CDR3 sequence (DNA): TGTGCCAGTAGTATGGGGACAGTCAGGAGCAATGAGCAGTTCTTC. Its translation: CASSMGTVRSNEQFF. Full variable domain (rest looked up from reference TRBV19 and TRBJ2-1): DGGITQSPKYLFRKEGQNVTLSCEQNLNHDAMYWYRQDPGQGLRLIYYSQIVNDFQKGDIAEGYSVSREKKESFPLTVTSAQKNPTAFYLCASSMGTVRSNEQFFGPGTRLTVL.

The V and J genes are TRBV30 and TRBJ1-2; weak D call: TRBD1 (6 bases). Germline lookup yields CDR1 GTSNPN and CDR2 SVGIG (reference sequence). V dropped 1 base and J dropped 5 bases, with 8 bases sitting between them. This CDR3 has 12 residues. Written as DNA, the CDR3 is TGTGCCTGGAGTGAAGGACAGTATGGCTACACCTTC. Residues: CAWSEGQYGYTF.

The chain couples TRBV2 to TRBJ1-5, with TRBD1 matching 8 bases. Losses at the gene ends were 7 bases for V and 7 bases for J; bases not matched to a gene: 12. Germline CDR1 is SNHLY and CDR2 is FYNNEI. The CDR3 length is 15 residues. The DNA of the CDR3 is TGTGCCAGCACTTTTGACAGGGGAGGAGGGCAGCCCCAGCATTTT. Amino acid sequence: CASTFDRGGGQPQHF.

The chain recombines TRBV5-1 with TRBJ2-7; 7 nucleotides line up with TRBD1. The germline gives CDR1 SGHRS, CDR2 YFSETQ. J lost 4 bases, V lost 0 bases, and 4 bases had no gene match. The CDR3 extends over 14 amino acids. The CDR3 nucleotides read TGCGCCAGCAGCTTGGCCACAGGGGAGTACGAGCAGTACTTC. It translates to CASSLATGEYEQYF.

This clone was counted a single time. The chain joins TRBV29-1 to TRBJ1-3; D ambiguous. The length of the CDR3 is 13 residues. CDR1 and CDR2 from the germline V gene are SQVTM and ANQGSEA. Trimming took 5 bases from V and 0 from J, leaving 8 bases between them. DNA of the CDR3: TGCAGCGTTTCATCGAGCTCTGGAAACACCATATATTTT. Amino acids: CSVSSSSGNTIYF.

This chain uses TRBV5-1 with TRBJ2-3, with D maybe TRBD1 (5 bases). This CDR3 region has 16 residues. V was cut by 5 bases and J by 1 base, with 17 bases left in between. Germline V gene data show CDR1 as SGHRS and CDR2 as YFSETQ. CDR3 sequence (DNA): TGCGCCAGCAGTATGGGTGGGGCAAGCCGCACAGATACGCAGTATTTT. Its translation: CASSMGGASRTDTQYF.

The rearrangement uses TRBV3-1 (or the pseudogene TRBV3-2) and TRBJ2-4; D ambiguous. V was shortened by 1 base and J by 6 bases, with 7 bases between the two germline ends. The CDR3 length is 13 residues. CDR1 and CDR2 from the germline V gene are LGHDT and YNNKEL (reference sequence). CDR3 in amino acids: CASSQGHTNIQYF. DNA of the CDR3: TGTGCCAGCAGCCAAGGACATACAAACATTCAGTACTTC.